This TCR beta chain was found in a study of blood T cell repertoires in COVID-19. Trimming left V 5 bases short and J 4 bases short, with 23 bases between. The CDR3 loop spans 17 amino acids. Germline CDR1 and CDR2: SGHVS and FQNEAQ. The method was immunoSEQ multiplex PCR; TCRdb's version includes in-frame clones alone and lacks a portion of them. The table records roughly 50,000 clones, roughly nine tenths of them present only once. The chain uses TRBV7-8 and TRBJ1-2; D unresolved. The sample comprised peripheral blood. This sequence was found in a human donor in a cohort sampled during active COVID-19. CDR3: CASSPRAGVSESYGYTF. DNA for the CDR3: TGTGCCAGCAGCCCGAGGGCGGGTGTCAGTGAATCCTATGGCTACACCTTC.